This TCR beta chain was retrieved from a study of T cell repertoires in cytomegalovirus infection. The overall study: Public TCR beta signatures marked donors with CMV infection and the matching HLA. Study-wide points: Within the response measured ex vivo, HLA-C-restricted CMV-specific TCR beta clonotypes were dominant. The study identified carriers of CMV plus the relevant HLA from cumulative public TCR beta family frequency.

This clonotype was recorded a few times. Its antigen is currently unknown. CDR3 length: 13 amino acids. From germline, CDR1 is MNHEY and CDR2 SMNVEV (reference sequence). V lost 1 base and J 3 bases, leaving 7 bases between the germline ends. TCRdb re-analysed the reads in MiXCR, keeping a single row per CDR3 protein. The repertoire holds 400,000 or so distinct CDR3 sequences, around 32% seen once, with about an eighth in the top ten. The receptor's source is a human donor in good health (CMV status not recorded). Some clones in this sample may be carry-over from other donors' samples. J is TRBJ2-7 and V is TRBV27, with D possibly matching TRBD1 (6 bases). Sequencing used PBMCs. For the CDR3, the DNA is TGTGCCAGCAGTTTATTACAGGGCTACGAGCAGTACTTC. This translates into CASSLLQGYEQYF.